These T cell receptor beta chains were read from a single sample in a study of blood T cell repertoires in COVID-19. Assay: immunoSEQ multiplex PCR; the TCRdb copy retains only in-frame clones and omits some. The repertoire holds about 520,000 clones, with 70% to 90% as singletons. Sequencing was performed on peripheral blood. The receptor set was obtained from a human donor in a cohort sampled during active COVID-19. The CDR3 runs from the conserved cysteine through the conserved F or W. D genes are given only for firm matches. Clone size is shown for a subset of rows, as once, few, many or a class of expanded clone.

d_gene	v_gene	j_gene	abundance	CDR3aa	CDR3nt
TRBD2	TRBV4-1	TRBJ2-1	-	CASSQAPTSGGYNEQFF	TGCGCCAGCAGCCAAGCCCCAACTAGCGGGGGGTACAATGAGCAGTTCTTC
TRBD1	TRBV20-1	TRBJ1-5	-	CSASPGQGNQPQHF	TGCAGTGCCAGTCCGGGACAGGGGAATCAGCCCCAGCATTTT
-	TRBV25-1	TRBJ1-1	-	CASSPTSGDLNTEAFF	TGTGCCAGCAGTCCCACCTCAGGGGACCTGAACACTGAAGCTTTCTTT
-	TRBV28	TRBJ1-1	-	CASSQSPTGPFF	TGTGCCAGCAGTCAAAGCCCCACCGGTCCTTTCTTT
-	TRBV15	TRBJ1-5	-	CATSREGGNQPQHF	TGTGCCACCAGCAGAGAGGGAGGAAATCAGCCCCAGCATTTT
-	TRBV7-2	TRBJ2-5	-	CASSPRPRETQYF	TGTGCCAGCAGCCCCCGCCCGCGAGAGACCCAGTACTTC
-	TRBV28	TRBJ1-5	-	CASSSGSQPQHF	TGTGCCAGCAGTTCGGGTTCTCAGCCCCAGCATTTT
TRBD1	TRBV15	TRBJ2-5	-	CATSRDRTGVGETQYF	TGTGCCACCAGCAGAGATAGGACAGGGGTTGGAGAGACCCAGTACTTC
-	TRBV7-2	TRBJ2-1	few	CASSLGGARNEQFF	TGTGCCAGCAGCTTAGGTGGGGCGAGAAATGAGCAGTTCTTC
TRBD2	TRBV5-4	TRBJ2-7	-	CASSSGTSGDAYEQYF	TGTGCCAGCAGCTCCGGGACTAGCGGAGATGCCTACGAGCAGTACTTC